These 17 T cell receptor beta chains were all obtained from the same sample, sequenced in a study of T cells in Graves' hyperthyroidism and ophthalmopathy (dated by TCRdb to 2018 to 2020). Library method: multiplex PCR. The run used an Illumina HiSeq 2000. TCR beta CDR3 regions were amplified from RNA transcripts. The TCR CDR3 was subjected to a first round of RT-PCR using the HTBI primer set and the Qiagen OneStep RT-PCR kit. TCRdb took the public reads, trimmed them with fastp at Q25, ran MiXCR for clone calling and kept in-frame beta chains. Duplicate CDR3 protein sequences are folded into a single record with the most common DNA and genes. In this sample the table shows hundreds of thousands of distinct CDR3 sequences, 14% of which occur a single time. The leading ten clones occupy roughly 10% of the sample. Sequenced material: blood. These receptors originate from a woman under 30 with Graves' hyperthyroidism.

This chain connects TRBV30 to TRBJ2-2; TRBD1 matches at 8 bases. The germline V gene has CDR1 GTSNPN and CDR2 SVGIG (reference sequence). The CDR3 has 14 amino acids. V trimming: 4 bases; J trimming: 2 bases; junction bases outside the gene matches: 3. The CDR3 region has the DNA TGTGCCTGGATGCAGGGGGCAAACACCGGGGAGCTGTTTTTT. Translation: CAWMQGANTGELFF.

This clonotype was found many times. The chain links TRBV12-3 or TRBV12-4 to TRBJ1-3; 8 nucleotides match TRBD1. This CDR3 spans 19 amino acids. After removal of 7 bases from V and 4 bases from J, the junction contained 21 bases not matched to a gene. CDR3 coding DNA: TGTGCCAGCACCTTAAGGGGGACAGGCCGCTCTCTTGGAGGAAACACCATATATTTT. Protein: CASTLRGTGRSLGGNTIYF.

This chain uses TRBV7-9 with TRBJ2-5; D is undetermined. The V and J ends lost 8 bases and 5 bases respectively, with 18 bases between them. Per the germline V gene, CDR1 is SEHNR and CDR2 is FQNEAQ (reference sequence). This CDR3 spans 14 amino acids. CDR3 sequence: CASHIPESLETQYF. CDR3 coding DNA: TGTGCCAGCCACATCCCTGAAAGTCTGGAGACCCAGTACTTC.

This clonotype occurred many times. The V gene is TRBV19, the J gene TRBJ2-5, with D tentatively TRBD1 (7 bases). CDR3 length: 13 residues. The germline CDR1 and CDR2 sequences are LNHDA and SQIVND (reference sequence). V was clipped by 8 bases and J by 5 bases, with 15 bases between them. The CDR3 DNA reads TGTGCCAGTCGGAGGACAGGAGGGGAGACCCAGTACTTC. This encodes CASRRTGGETQYF.

In its sample, this clonotype was seen many times. The chain combines TRBV20-1 with TRBJ2-5; tentatively, D is TRBD2 (5 bases). Germline CDR1 DFQATT, CDR2 SNEGSKA (reference sequence). The CDR3 runs 15 residues. V gave up 5 bases and J gave up 5 bases, with 21 bases separating them. The CDR3 DNA is TGCAGTGCTGGGAACAACCGGGTCGGGGAGGAGACCCAGTACTTC. Amino acid sequence: CSAGNNRVGEETQYF.

This clonotype came up a few times. CDR3 coding DNA: TGTGCCAGTAGTATAGAGCCACAGGGTCGCGGTTCACCCCTCCACTTT. Translated: CASSIEPQGRGSPLHF. The gene calls are TRBV19 and TRBJ1-6; D perhaps matches TRBD1 (6 bases). Germline-derived CDR1 and CDR2 are LNHDA and SQIVND (reference sequence). The CDR3 is made up of 16 amino acids. Trimming took 0 bases from V and 9 from J, leaving 15 bases between them.

Details on this clonotype: The junction shows a germline mismatch at one end, possibly a read error. The rearrangement links TRBV13 to TRBJ1-2; D remains ambiguous. Germline V CDR1 and CDR2: PRHDT, FYEKMQ (reference sequence). This CDR3 comprises 14 residues. The chain's CDR3 is CASSPRGGGYGCTF. The CDR3 coding sequence is TGTGCCAGCAGCCCCCGGGGAGGTGGCTATGGCTGCACCTTC. Looking up the rest from reference TRBV13 and TRBJ1-2 gives the full variable domain: AAGVIQSPRHLIKEKRETATLKCYPIPRHDTVYWYQQGPGQDPQFLISFYEKMQSDKGSIPDRFSAQQFSDYHSELNMSSLELGDSALYFCASSPRGGGYGCTFGSGTRLTVV.

This clonotype was observed at least ten times. This chain connects TRBV3-1 to TRBJ1-1; D unclear. Germline V gives CDR1 LGHDT, CDR2 YNNKEL (reference sequence). This CDR3 region has 13 residues. Trimming shortened V by 1 base and J by 1 base, and 4 bases separated the two germline ends. The CDR3 coding sequence is TGTGCCAGCAGCCAAGCAGAGAACACTGAAGCTTTCTTT. Encoded protein: CASSQAENTEAFF.

The table lists this clonotype with many counts. The J gene is TRBJ2-7, the V gene TRBV7-2, with TRBD1 matching 11 bases. The V gene's germline CDR1 is SGHTA and CDR2 FQGNSA. Trimming removed 3 bases from V and 7 bases from J; junction bases left unmatched: 5. This CDR3 region has 14 residues. The chain's CDR3 is CASSFGQGAQEQYF. As DNA, the CDR3 is TGTGCCAGCAGCTTCGGACAGGGGGCACAGGAGCAGTACTTC. The entire variable domain, with the rest obtained from reference TRBV7-2 and TRBJ2-7, is as follows: GAGVSQSPSNKVTEKGKDVELRCDPISGHTALYWYRQSLGQGLEFLIYFQGNSAPDKSGLPSDRFSAERTGGSVSTLTIQRTQQEDSAVYLCASSFGQGAQEQYFGPGTRLTVT.

This clonotype has only a few counts. The chain uses TRBV29-1 and TRBJ2-2, with 7 bases aligning to TRBD1. The V segment lost 7 bases and the J segment 1 base; nucleotides outside the gene matches: 9. The CDR3 loop spans 15 amino acids. Germline CDR1 reads SQVTM; CDR2 reads ANQGSEA. CDR3 protein: CSAKRTGWNTGELFF. In DNA, the CDR3 is TGCAGCGCCAAACGGACAGGTTGGAACACCGGGGAGCTGTTTTTT.

In this sample, this clonotype turned up a few times. The CDR3 sequence is CASSQDPFPSEQYF. CDR3 sequence (DNA): TGCGCCAGCAGCCAAGACCCTTTCCCCTCCGAGCAGTACTTC. V usage is TRBV4-1 and J usage is TRBJ2-7; D is unclear. CDR3 length: 14 amino acids. V gave up 0 bases and J gave up 6 bases, with 12 bases separating them. Germline V gene data show CDR1 as MGHRA and CDR2 as YSYEKL.

There are many counts of this clonotype. The chain is built from TRBV3-1 and TRBJ1-2, with 9 nucleotides matching TRBD1. The CDR3 totals 13 residues. The trim removed 7 bases at V and 8 bases at J, leaving 8 bases unmatched. Germline V gene lookup returns CDR1 LGHDT and CDR2 YNNKEL (reference sequence). In nucleotides, the CDR3 is TGTGCCAGCACTTGGACAGGGGCACAAGGCTACACCTTC. Protein sequence: CASTWTGAQGYTF.

In this sample, this clonotype turned up many times. The V and J genes are TRBV3-1 and TRBJ2-7, with a weak D call TRBD1 (6 bases). Germline lookup yields CDR1 LGHDT and CDR2 YNNKEL (reference sequence). The germline V and J ends were trimmed by 5 bases and 2 bases, with 13 bases remaining between them. CDR3 length equals 14 residues. In nucleotides, the CDR3 is TGTGCCAGCAGCTCCCGGGACACCCCCTACGAGCAGTACTTC. Translated, it gives CASSSRDTPYEQYF.

At least ten counts were recorded for this clonotype. The V gene is TRBV30, the J gene TRBJ2-4; TRBD2 agrees at 8 bases. Germline assignment: CDR1 GTSNPN and CDR2 SVGIG (reference sequence). The CDR3 contains 12 residues. V lost 5 bases, J lost 8 bases, and 5 bases stayed unmatched. The CDR3 protein is CAWSVGGDIQYF. The DNA of the CDR3 is TGTGCCTGGTCGGTCGGGGGGGACATTCAGTACTTC.

This clonotype was found a few times. J is TRBJ1-5 and V is TRBV20-1; no clear D gene. Trimming took 3 bases from V and 7 from J, leaving 4 bases between them. The germline CDR1 and CDR2 sequences are DFQATT and SNEGSKA (reference sequence). The CDR3 contains 10 residues. Here the CDR3 reads CSASDQPQHF. The CDR3 region has the DNA TGCAGTGCTAGCGACCAGCCCCAGCATTTT.

This clonotype was counted ten times or more. The V call is TRBV30, the J call TRBJ2-3; the D gene is possibly TRBD1 (5 bases). Germline V gene lookup returns CDR1 GTSNPN and CDR2 SVGIG (reference sequence). V lost 4 bases to trimming and J lost 0 bases, with 11 bases between them. CDR3 size: 14 residues. The CDR3 reads CAWIRGSSTDTQYF. DNA of the CDR3: TGTGCCTGGATTAGGGGCTCTAGCACAGATACGCAGTATTTT.

This clonotype was observed many times. The chain is built from TRBV6-1 and TRBJ2-1, with a possible D match to TRBD2 (5 bases). CDR1 and CDR2 (germline): MNHNS, SASEGT. V gave up 7 bases and J gave up 5 bases, with 21 bases separating them. The CDR3 runs to 16 residues. The CDR3 is CASMEAGLRGDNEQFF. In DNA form, the CDR3 reads TGTGCCAGCATGGAGGCCGGGTTACGAGGTGACAATGAGCAGTTCTTC.